Below are 32 T cell receptor beta chains sequenced from a single sample in a study of regulatory T cells in long-lasting Graves disease. The time point denotes: newly diagnosed GD, antithyroid drugs for less than 3 months. PBMC RNA served as the TCR library source. The authors built TCR beta libraries using iRepertoire HTBI primers and Arm-PCR of CDR3 regions. TCRdb re-analysed the multiplex PCR reads in MiXCR, keeping a single row per CDR3 protein. This sample has hundreds of thousands of distinct CDR3 sequences, with about a sixth found just once. In addition, the sample was reused for a study of T cells in Graves' hyperthyroidism and ophthalmopathy.

The specimen was peripheral blood mononuclear cells (PBMCs), collected at new diagnosis, from a patient treated with antithyroid drugs. All receptors derive from a middle-aged man with Graves disease.

This clonotype occurred a few times. The chain employs TRBV6-1 and TRBJ1-4, with D unresolved. There are 17 residues in the CDR3. Germline values: CDR1 MNHNS, CDR2 SASEGT. V was pared by 4 bases and J by 0 bases, with 15 bases between. CDR3 in amino acids: CASSVNPLRTTNEKLFF. The CDR3 bases are TGTGCCAGCAGTGTAAACCCACTCAGGACAACTAATGAAAAACTGTTTTTT.

This clonotype was counted ten times or more. The chain links TRBV18 to TRBJ2-2; the D is unclear. Trimming shortened V by 2 bases and J by 3 bases, and 7 bases separated the two germline ends. CDR3 length: 14 amino acids. Germline assignment: CDR1 KGHSH and CDR2 LQKENI. CDR3 coding DNA: TGTGCCAGCTCACCATTGAGAGACACCGGGGAGCTGTTTTTT. Amino acid sequence: CASSPLRDTGELFF.

This clonotype was detected many times. The chain has TRBV11-3 and TRBJ1-1; D is ambiguous. Per the germline V gene, CDR1 is SGHNT and CDR2 is YENEEA. The CDR3 spans 14 residues. V was cut by 2 bases and J by 1 base, with 8 bases left in between. CDR3 in amino acids: CASSLRPTNTEAFF. For the CDR3, the DNA is TGTGCCAGCAGCTTACGTCCGACGAACACTGAAGCTTTCTTT.

The genes are TRBV5-5 and TRBJ2-5; tentative D call: TRBD1 (5 bases). The CDR3 is made up of 17 amino acids. Germline V gene sequence: CDR1 SGHKS, CDR2 YYEKEE (reference sequence). The V end lost 4 bases, the J end lost 0 bases, and 19 bases lay between the germline ends. CDR3 nucleotides: TGTGCCAGCAGCGGGGCCAAACTCCGGGCCGACCAAGAGACCCAGTACTTC. Amino acid sequence: CASSGAKLRADQETQYF.

The table lists this clonotype with many counts. This sequence joins TRBV5-1 and TRBJ1-4; D remains unclear. There are 14 residues in the CDR3. Germline V CDR1 and CDR2: SGHRS, YFSETQ. Between the trimmed V and J ends, which lost 4 bases and 5 bases, there was a span of 12 bases. CDR3 DNA: TGCGCCAGCAGCGAGGACGGACTCAATGAAAAACTGTTTTTT. This encodes CASSEDGLNEKLFF.

The chain uses TRBV27 and TRBJ1-6; D is unresolved. Trimming left V 3 bases short and J 0 bases short, with 9 bases between. The CDR3 runs 16 residues. In germline, CDR1 is MNHEY, CDR2 SMNVEV (reference sequence). The DNA of the CDR3 is TGTGCCAGCAGTTTTGTACGGAGCTCCTATAATTCACCCCTCCACTTT. It yields the protein CASSFVRSSYNSPLHF.

This clonotype has ten or more counts. The chain combines TRBV20-1 with TRBJ1-5; 11 bases map to TRBD1. The germline CDR1 and CDR2 sequences are DFQATT and SNEGSKA (reference sequence). After removal of 5 bases from V and 1 base from J, the junction contained 13 bases not matched to a gene. The CDR3 runs to 18 residues. The CDR3 nucleotides are TGCAGTGCTGGCGGAAGGACAGGGGGCGTCTTGAGCAATCAGCCCCAGCATTTT. Its protein product is CSAGGRTGGVLSNQPQHF.

This clonotype was picked up many times. The gene calls are TRBV20-1 and TRBJ2-1; the match to TRBD2 covers 15 bases. V was pared by 5 bases and J by 4 bases, with 0 bases of the junction left unmatched. Germline V CDR1 and CDR2: DFQATT, SNEGSKA (reference sequence). CDR3 length equals 14 residues. CDR3 in DNA: TGCAGTGCTGGGACTAGCGGGGGGTACAATGAGCAGTTCTTC. It specifies CSAGTSGGYNEQFF.

The V call is TRBV9, the J call TRBJ1-3; D unresolved. This CDR3 contains 15 residues. Germline CDR1 is SGDLS and CDR2 is YYNGEE. The V end lost 0 bases, the J end lost 1 base, and 8 bases lay between the germline ends. The CDR3 reads CASSVEPGSGNTIYF. For the CDR3, the DNA is TGTGCCAGCAGCGTAGAGCCGGGTTCTGGAAACACCATATATTTT.

This clonotype showed up just a few times. This rearrangement joins TRBV12-3 or TRBV12-4 to TRBJ2-6, with D unresolved. V lost 7 bases and J 0 bases, leaving 7 bases between the germline ends. CDR3 size: 14 residues. This CDR3 reads CASKTVSGANVLTF. The CDR3 DNA follows: TGTGCCAGCAAAACAGTCTCTGGGGCCAACGTCCTGACTTTC.

This clonotype was observed many times. This rearrangement joins TRBV6-2 or TRBV6-3 to TRBJ2-3; D uncertain. Per germline, CDR1 MNHEY and CDR2 SVGEGT. The CDR3 runs to 14 residues. Trimming stripped 5 bases from V and 2 bases from J, with 11 bases between. CDR3 region: CASSEAGLTDTQYF. The CDR3 coding sequence is TGTGCCAGCAGTGAGGCAGGCCTCACAGATACGCAGTATTTT.

This clonotype was counted ten times or more. The genes are TRBV6-1 and TRBJ2-1; 7 nucleotides agree with TRBD1. J lost 8 bases, V lost 10 bases, and 5 bases had no gene match. The CDR3 has 11 residues. In germline, CDR1 is MNHNS, CDR2 SASEGT. The CDR3 loop reads CATTGIHEQFF. For the CDR3, the DNA is TGTGCCACGACAGGGATTCATGAGCAGTTCTTC.

The table lists this clonotype with a count of one. This chain joins TRBV11-1 and TRBJ2-3; D unclear. Germline CDR1 and CDR2: SGHAT and FQDESV (reference sequence). Between the trimmed V and J ends, which lost 7 bases and 4 bases, there was a span of 12 bases. The CDR3 contains 13 residues. The CDR3 is CASKARSADTQYF. CDR3 in DNA: TGTGCCAGCAAGGCCCGTTCGGCAGATACGCAGTATTTT. Together with reference TRBV11-1 and TRBJ2-3, the CDR3 gives the full variable domain: EAEVAQSPRYKITEKSQAVAFWCDPISGHATLYWYRQILGQGPELLVQFQDESVVDDSQLPKDRFSAERLKGVDSTLKIQPAELGDSAMYLCASKARSADTQYFGPGTRLTVL.

This clonotype was observed a handful of times. This sequence joins TRBV6-5 and TRBJ2-5, with D maybe TRBD2 (7 bases). CDR3 length: 14 amino acids. The ends were cut back, 4 bases at V and 5 bases at J, with 14 bases in the middle. The V gene's germline CDR1 is MNHEY and CDR2 SVGAGI. CDR3 in DNA: TGTGCCAGCAGTTCGGTTGGCGGGGGCGAGACCCAGTACTTC. This codes for CASSSVGGGETQYF.

Concerning this clonotype itself: This may stem from a read error, because a much larger clone lies one nucleotide away. The chain uses TRBV28 and TRBJ1-1; D might be TRBD1 (5 bases). The CDR3 runs to 14 residues. Germline loops: CDR1 MDHEN, CDR2 SYDVKM. V was trimmed by 4 bases and J by 1 base, leaving 10 bases between them. CDR3 residues: CASSCIGGNTEAFF. The CDR3, as DNA: TGTGCCAGCAGTTGCATCGGGGGGAACACTGAAGCTTTCTTT.

This clonotype was counted a few times. In nucleotides, the CDR3 is TGCAGTGCTAGAGAAGGTGGGACCGAGCAGTACTTC. Amino acids: CSAREGGTEQYF. The chain is built from TRBV20-1 and TRBJ2-7, with D tentatively TRBD1 or TRBD2 (5 bases each). V lost 0 bases, J lost 6 bases, and 9 bases lay in between. The CDR3 is made up of 12 amino acids. Germline V gene lookup returns CDR1 DFQATT and CDR2 SNEGSKA (reference sequence).

V and J are TRBV10-3 and TRBJ1-4, with D tentatively TRBD1 (5 bases). From germline, CDR1 is ENHRY and CDR2 SYGVKD. The length of the CDR3 is 15 residues. V gave up 0 bases and J gave up 7 bases, with 12 bases separating them. The chain's CDR3 is CAISESRDSPEKLFF. Here the CDR3 DNA reads TGTGCCATCAGTGAGTCAAGGGACTCACCTGAAAAACTGTTTTTT.

This clonotype showed up just a few times. The chain recombines TRBV20-1 with TRBJ1-3, with D unresolved. The CDR3 sequence is 12 residues long. The germline V gene has CDR1 DFQATT and CDR2 SNEGSKA (reference sequence). V shed 7 bases and J shed 4 bases, with 11 bases lying between them. Here the CDR3 DNA reads TGCAGTGTCCCCCTGTCAGGAAACACCATATATTTT. Its protein product is CSVPLSGNTIYF.

Ten or more counts support this clonotype. The genes are TRBV20-1 and TRBJ2-1; no definite D call. This CDR3 is 12 amino acids long. V lost 8 bases to trimming and J lost 5 bases, with 13 bases between them. Per germline, CDR1 DFQATT and CDR2 SNEGSKA (reference sequence). This CDR3 is CSLPDLNNEQFF. In DNA, the CDR3 is TGCAGTCTCCCAGACCTAAACAATGAGCAGTTCTTC.

The chain couples TRBV12-3 or TRBV12-4 to TRBJ1-1; 8 bases match TRBD1. The length of the CDR3 is 14 residues. V shed 5 bases, J shed 5 bases, and the junction held 7 bases outside the gene matches. The CDR3 bases are TGTGCCAGCAGTGAAAGGACAGGGCAAACTGAAGCTTTCTTT. Translation gives CASSERTGQTEAFF.

This clonotype was seen repeatedly, ten times or more. V is TRBV28 and J is TRBJ1-3, with 7 bases matching TRBD1. Per the germline V gene, CDR1 is MDHEN and CDR2 is SYDVKM. The V segment lost 5 bases and the J segment 2 bases; nucleotides outside the gene matches: 6. The CDR3 is 15 residues long. CDR3 in DNA: TGTGCCAGCAGTGCACAGGGGCTTCCTGGAAACACCATATATTTT. It encodes CASSAQGLPGNTIYF.

Only a few counts were recorded for this clonotype. This chain joins TRBV6-5 and TRBJ2-7, with D unresolved. The CDR3 contains 13 residues. The ends were cut back, 8 bases at V and 1 base at J, with 12 bases in the middle. Germline CDR1 MNHEY, CDR2 SVGAGI. The CDR3 sequence is CASGFTASYEQYF. The CDR3, as DNA: TGTGCCAGCGGTTTTACAGCGTCCTACGAGCAGTACTTC.

The chain uses TRBV28 and TRBJ1-3, with 8 bases identical to TRBD1. The CDR3 loop spans 16 amino acids. The junction had 6 bases not matched to a gene; V was cut back by 5 bases and J by 0 bases. Germline-derived CDR1 and CDR2 are MDHEN and SYDVKM. CDR3: CASSPRTGSSGNTIYF. DNA of the CDR3: TGTGCCAGCAGTCCCCGGACAGGGTCCTCTGGAAACACCATATATTTT.

This clonotype was found a few times. This chain joins TRBV20-1 and TRBJ2-3; D gene ambiguous. The germline V gene has CDR1 DFQATT and CDR2 SNEGSKA (reference sequence). V lost 6 bases to trimming and J lost 6 bases, with 10 bases between them. The CDR3 extends over 11 amino acids. The CDR3 nucleotides are TGCAGTGCCAGCCCTGCGGATACGCAGTATTTT. Amino acids: CSASPADTQYF.

The chain is built from TRBV2 and TRBJ1-6, with TRBD1 matching 9 bases. V lost 6 bases to trimming and J lost 4 bases; unmatched junction nucleotides: 7. Germline CDR1 and CDR2: SNHLY and FYNNEI. The CDR3 has 16 residues. The CDR3 DNA reads TGTGCCAGCAGGACGGACAGGGGTGCTTATAATTCACCCCTCCACTTT. Its protein is CASRTDRGAYNSPLHF.

In its sample, this clonotype was seen many times. The chain combines TRBV12-3 or TRBV12-4 with TRBJ2-7, with TRBD1 matching over 9 bases. The CDR3 length is 14 residues. With 5 bases clipped from V and 3 bases from J, the junction kept 5 bases outside the gene matches. CDR3 protein: CASSLRDRDYEQYF. In nucleotides, the CDR3 is TGTGCCAGCAGTCTCCGGGACAGGGACTACGAGCAGTACTTC.

In the case of this clonotype: No DNA is shown, since the ends of the CDR3 on it are uncertain; the CDR3 is the one TCRdb lists. V is TRBV29-1 and J is TRBJ2-3; TRBD1, the table's D call, was not compared with the DNA. 21 amino acids form the CDR3, both terminal residues included. Germline V gene sequence: CDR1 SQVTM, CDR2 ANQGSEA. The CDR3 is CSVAYISAASLRGGRTDTQYF.

This chain connects TRBV5-1 to TRBJ1-2, with 7 bases fitting TRBD1. The V segment lost 4 bases and the J segment 2 bases; nucleotides outside the gene matches: 2. Germline CDR1 and CDR2: SGHRS and YFSETQ. The CDR3 is 13 residues long. CDR3 DNA sequence: TGCGCCAGCAGCATGGGACAGAACTATGGCTACACCTTC. Translating it yields CASSMGQNYGYTF.

This clonotype was observed a few times. The chain couples TRBV6-2 or TRBV6-3 to TRBJ2-7; D perhaps matches TRBD1 (5 bases). V lost 0 bases and J lost 3, with 12 bases in between. CDR3 length equals 15 residues. CDR1 and CDR2 (germline): MNHEY, SVGEGT. The CDR3: CASSYSSQGDYEQYF. The CDR3 nucleotides are TGTGCCAGCAGTTACTCTTCGCAGGGTGACTACGAGCAGTACTTC.

This clonotype came up a few times. The rearrangement joins TRBV4-2 to TRBJ2-4; the match to TRBD2 covers 7 bases. The V gene end was trimmed by 1 base and the J gene end by 1 base; junction bases not matched to a gene: 7. The CDR3 is made up of 17 amino acids. Germline CDR1 is LGHNA and CDR2 is YNFKEQ. The CDR3 is CASSQGEWGGAKNIQYF. DNA of the CDR3: TGTGCCAGCAGCCAAGGGGAGTGGGGGGGTGCCAAAAACATTCAGTACTTC.

This clonotype was seen only a few times. The gene calls are TRBV2 and TRBJ2-5; the D call may be TRBD1 or TRBD2 (5 bases each). The length of the CDR3 is 13 residues. Trimming removed 6 bases at V and 5 bases at J, with 13 bases between. Germline lookup yields CDR1 SNHLY and CDR2 FYNNEI. The CDR3 nucleotides are TGTGCCAGCAGGAAGGGACCAAGGGAGACCCAGTACTTC. It translates to CASRKGPRETQYF.

The J gene is TRBJ1-5, the V gene TRBV6-2 or TRBV6-3; TRBD1 might be the D (6 bases). Trimming took off 2 bases at V and 5 bases at J, with 13 bases between the two ends. This CDR3 spans 15 amino acids. CDR1 is MNHEY, CDR2 SVGEGT, per germline. CDR3 sequence: CASSYGNRDHQPQHF. The DNA for the CDR3 is TGTGCCAGCAGTTACGGAAACAGGGACCATCAGCCCCAGCATTTT.